The 10 T cell receptor beta chains below come from one sample, sequenced in a study of blood T cell repertoires in COVID-19. Clones were sequenced by immunoSEQ multiplex PCR, and TCRdb holds only the in-frame ones, with some missing. Among 270,000 or so clones, roughly 88% were seen once, and the ten largest hold about 3%. Sequencing was performed on peripheral blood. The receptor set was obtained from a woman aged 25 to 39 with active or convalescent COVID-19.

This chain links TRBV27 with TRBJ2-7; tentative D call: TRBD2 (5 bases). This CDR3 comprises 15 residues. Looked up from germline, CDR1 is MNHEY and CDR2 is SMNVEV (reference sequence). V was shortened by 6 bases and J by 4 bases, with 19 bases between the two germline ends. CDR3 sequence: CASSPPGSPVYEQYF. The CDR3 DNA follows: TGTGCCAGCAGCCCCCCGGGAAGCCCCGTTTACGAGCAGTACTTC.

The chain employs TRBV9 and TRBJ1-3; unclear D gene. Germline loops: CDR1 SGDLS, CDR2 YYNGEE. The V gene lost 0 bases and the J gene lost 6 bases, with 13 bases spanning the gap. The CDR3 loop spans 15 amino acids. CDR3 coding DNA: TGTGCCAGCAGCGTAGGTGGACCGCGGGAAAACACCATATATTTT. Translation: CASSVGGPRENTIYF. Filled out from reference TRBV9 and TRBJ1-3, the complete variable domain reads DSGVTQTPKHLITATGQRVTLRCSPRSGDLSVYWYQQSLDQGLQFLIQYYNGEERAKGNILERFSAQQFPDLHSELNLSSLELGDSALYFCASSVGGPRENTIYFGEGSWLTVV.

This sequence joins TRBV28 and TRBJ2-5, with 8 bases matching TRBD1. The CDR3 is 15 residues long. With 5 bases clipped from V and 4 bases from J, the junction kept 9 bases outside the gene matches. Germline CDR1 MDHEN, CDR2 SYDVKM. CDR3 in amino acids: CASSLDRVDGETQYF. The CDR3 nucleotides read TGTGCCAGCAGTCTGGACAGGGTGGATGGAGAGACCCAGTACTTC.

This clone has more than one count but fewer than ten. J is TRBJ1-1 and V is TRBV12-3 or TRBV12-4; D is possibly TRBD1 (5 bases). Trimming left V 2 bases short and J 1 base short, with 5 bases between. This CDR3 is built from 13 residues. The CDR3 loop reads CASSLTGNTEAFF. For the CDR3, the DNA is TGTGCCAGCAGTTTAACAGGGAACACTGAAGCTTTCTTT.

The chain carries TRBV6-6 and TRBJ2-7; 7 bases are a match to TRBD1. J was trimmed by 6 bases and V by 3 bases; bases with no gene match: 8. The CDR3 has 14 amino acids. The V gene's germline CDR1 is MNHNY and CDR2 SVGAGI (reference sequence). CDR3 region: CASSYNRGSGEQYF. In DNA form, the CDR3 reads TGTGCCAGCAGTTATAACAGGGGATCGGGCGAGCAGTACTTC.

The chain has TRBV30 and TRBJ1-2, with a weak D call TRBD1 (6 bases). CDR1 is GTSNPN, CDR2 SVGIG, per germline (reference sequence). Trimming removed 4 bases from V and 9 bases from J, with 18 bases in between. CDR3 size: 13 residues. As DNA, the CDR3 is TGTGCCTGGACCCTGAGGGGGTCTACTAGCTACACCTTC. It yields the protein CAWTLRGSTSYTF.

The chain is built from TRBV9 and TRBJ1-1; D is uncertain. The CDR3 contains 13 residues. Trimming left V 2 bases short and J 3 bases short, with 8 bases between. Germline CDR1 reads SGDLS; CDR2 reads YYNGEE. The CDR3 DNA sequence: TGTGCCAGCAGCGTTACAGTTGACACTGAAGCTTTCTTT. This sequence encodes CASSVTVDTEAFF.

J is TRBJ2-1 and V is TRBV11-1; D ambiguous. This CDR3 has 14 amino acids. The V gene lost 2 bases and the J gene lost 0 bases, with 5 bases spanning the gap. Germline loops: CDR1 SGHAT, CDR2 FQDESV (reference sequence). The chain's CDR3 is CASSLPSSYNEQFF. DNA for the CDR3: TGTGCCAGCAGCTTACCTAGCTCCTACAATGAGCAGTTCTTC.

The V gene is TRBV12-3 or TRBV12-4, the J gene TRBJ2-2, with D uncertain. This CDR3 has 12 amino acids. Trimming shortened V by 7 bases and J by 1 base, and 4 bases separated the two germline ends. The CDR3 is CASTGNTGELFF. The DNA of the CDR3 is TGTGCCAGCACGGGGAACACCGGGGAGCTGTTTTTT.

The chain recombines TRBV7-2 with TRBJ1-5; D gene uncertain. V was trimmed by 2 bases and J by 2 bases, leaving 7 bases between them. The CDR3 contains 14 residues. Germline CDR1 is SGHTA and CDR2 is FQGNSA. The CDR3 is CASSLFAGNQPQHF. The CDR3 region has the DNA TGTGCCAGCAGCTTATTCGCAGGCAATCAGCCCCAGCATTTT. Combining the CDR3 with reference TRBV7-2 and TRBJ1-5 gives the whole variable domain GAGVSQSPSNKVTEKGKDVELRCDPISGHTALYWYRQSLGQGLEFLIYFQGNSAPDKSGLPSDRFSAERTGGSVSTLTIQRTQQEDSAVYLCASSLFAGNQPQHFGDGTRLSIL.